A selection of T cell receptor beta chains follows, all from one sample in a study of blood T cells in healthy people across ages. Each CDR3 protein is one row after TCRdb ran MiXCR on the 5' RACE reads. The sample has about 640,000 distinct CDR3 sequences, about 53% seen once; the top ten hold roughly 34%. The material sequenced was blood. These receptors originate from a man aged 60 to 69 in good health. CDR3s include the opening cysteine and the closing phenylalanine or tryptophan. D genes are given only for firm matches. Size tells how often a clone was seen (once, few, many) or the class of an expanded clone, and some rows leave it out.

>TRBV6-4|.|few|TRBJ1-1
CASSEGQYTEAFF
TGTGCCAGCAGTGAGGGGCAGTACACTGAAGCTTTCTTT
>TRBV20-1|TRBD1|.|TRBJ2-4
CSAARTGGVGNIQYF
TGCAGTGCTGCCCGGACAGGGGGCGTGGGTAACATTCAGTACTTC
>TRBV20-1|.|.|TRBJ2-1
CSAQPRKGSAYDEQFF
TGCAGTGCTCAACCTCGAAAGGGGAGCGCCTACGATGAGCAGTTCTTC
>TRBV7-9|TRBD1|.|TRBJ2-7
CASSWTGPHEQYF
TGTGCCAGCAGCTGGACAGGGCCCCACGAGCAGTACTTC
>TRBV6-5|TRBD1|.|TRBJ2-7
CAGSRGGATPYEQYF
TGTGCCGGCAGTCGAGGGGGCGCGACACCCTACGAGCAGTACTTC
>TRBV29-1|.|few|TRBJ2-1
CSVAMDSYNEQFF
TGCAGCGTTGCAATGGACAGCTACAATGAGCAGTTCTTC
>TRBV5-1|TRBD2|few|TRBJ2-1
CASIRDGGATEQFF
TGCGCCAGCATCAGGGACGGGGGGGCCACTGAGCAGTTCTTC
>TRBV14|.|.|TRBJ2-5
CASSQRMETQYF
TGTGCCAGCAGCCAAAGAATGGAGACCCAGTACTTC
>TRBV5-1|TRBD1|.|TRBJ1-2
CASTGQGRDGYTF
TGCGCCAGCACCGGACAGGGGCGAGATGGCTACACCTTC
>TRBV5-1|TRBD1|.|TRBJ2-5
CASSWEGGFQETQYF
TGCGCCAGCAGCTGGGAAGGGGGCTTCCAAGAGACCCAGTACTTC
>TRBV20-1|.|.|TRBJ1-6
CSARDRSYNSPLHF
TGCAGTGCTAGAGACCGATCCTATAATTCACCCCTCCACTTT
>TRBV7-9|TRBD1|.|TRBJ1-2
CASTTITGGRGYTF
TGTGCCAGCACTACAATCACAGGGGGTCGGGGCTACACCTTC
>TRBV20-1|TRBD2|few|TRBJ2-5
CSAPGTSGIATETQYF
TGCAGTGCCCCCGGGACTAGCGGGATTGCGACAGAGACCCAGTACTTC
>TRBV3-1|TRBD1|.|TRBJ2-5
CASSQIGDSYETQYF
TGTGCCAGCAGCCAAATAGGGGACAGCTACGAGACCCAGTACTTC
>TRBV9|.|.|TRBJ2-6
CASSARQDSGANVLTF
TGTGCCAGCAGCGCTCGACAGGACTCTGGGGCCAACGTCCTGACTTTC
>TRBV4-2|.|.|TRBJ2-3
CASSQQGGRTDTQYF
TGTGCCAGCAGCCAACAGGGGGGGCGGACGGATACGCAGTATTTT
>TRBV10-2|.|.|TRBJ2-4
CASRDLLNGEQYF
TGCGCCAGCAGGGATCTCCTCAACGGTGAGCAGTACTTC
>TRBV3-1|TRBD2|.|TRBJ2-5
CASSQVGLAGETQYF
TGTGCCAGCAGCCAAGTTGGACTAGCGGGGGAGACCCAGTACTTC
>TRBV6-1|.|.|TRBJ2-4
CASDVPGKNIQYF
TGTGCCAGCGACGTCCCGGGCAAAAACATTCAGTACTTC
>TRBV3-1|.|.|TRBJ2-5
CASSEQGKETQYF
TGTGCCAGCAGCGAGCAGGGAAAAGAGACCCAGTACTTC
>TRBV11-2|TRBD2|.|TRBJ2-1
CASSLVEWGGDNEQFF
TGTGCCAGCAGCTTAGTCGAATGGGGGGGGGACAATGAGCAGTTCTTC
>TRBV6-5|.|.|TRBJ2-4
CASSYSLGTKNIQYF
TGTGCCAGCAGTTACTCGTTAGGGACCAAAAACATTCAGTACTTC
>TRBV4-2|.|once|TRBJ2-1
CASSQDKEGANEQFF
TGTGCCAGCAGCCAAGATAAGGAAGGGGCCAATGAGCAGTTCTTC